This T cell receptor (beta chain) was documented in a study of vaccination and CD4 T cells after COVID-19. Study details: Three convalescent patients gave samples at day 14 and days 161 to 241 post-vaccination. Study findings and constraints: Spike mono-reactivity was evident in 304 of the 307 vaccine-specific clones derived from convalescent patients. Relatively few convalescent patients were studied, without early post-infection timepoints.

Time point in this sample: late sampling 161 to 241 days after vaccination in a few convalescent patients. Treatment here: approximately 9-day PBMC culture with coronavirus spike peptide pools or control peptides (ViraFEST assay). Trimming pared 1 base from V and 5 bases from J, leaving 15 bases between. The germline gives CDR1 SEHNR, CDR2 FQNEAQ (reference sequence). The CDR3 loop spans 15 amino acids. About this clonotype itself: Its target is unknown.

Sequencing of DNA taken from cultured CD4+ T cells relied on the Oncomine TCR Beta short-read assay. TCRdb processed the PCR reads anew with MiXCR; each CDR3 protein has one entry. The table has about 26,000 distinct CDR3 sequences, 35% to 50% seen once. The sequence was obtained from a human donor who had recovered from COVID-19. The V gene is TRBV7-9, the J gene TRBJ2-7; D assignment may be TRBD1 or TRBD2 (5 bases each). Sequenced material: CD4+ T cells from blood, cultured in vitro, taken about 7 months after SARS-CoV-2 vaccination. The CDR3 spells CASSLVTGGIHEQYF. The CDR3 region has the DNA TGTGCCAGCAGCTTAGTTACTGGGGGTATCCACGAGCAGTACTTC.